Shown below are 22 T cell receptor beta chains from a single sample sequenced in a study of T cells in women clearing cervical HPV infection. Profiled with immunoSEQ multiplex PCR; TCRdb holds only in-frame clones, not every one. The data show about 23,000 clones, and the top ten clones hold less than 3%. Sample: blood buffy coat. The source is a woman between 18 and 70 years old with a cervical HPV16 infection that either progressed to CIN3+ or cleared (not recorded which).

On this clone: The read ends 3 residues shy of where the CDR3 ends; the end is completed using the germline J gene. This rearrangement joins TRBV18 to TRBJ1-2, with D possibly TRBD1 on 5 matching bases. The CDR3 covers 16 residues. The germline gives CDR1 KGHSH, CDR2 LQKENI. The DNA read from the CDR3 is TGTGCCAGCTCACACTACGAGGGACTAAAAACCTACGAC. Translation gives CASSHYEGLKTYD. The CDR3 in full is CASSHYEGLKTYDYTF.

The CDR3 is CASSPPYGSGEQYF. The covered CDR3 bases are TGTGCCAGCAGCCCCCCGTACGGGAGCGGCGAG. V gene TRBV7-9 combines with J gene TRBJ2-7, with D possibly matching TRBD2 (6 bases). The sequenced fragment ends 3 residues before the CDR3 boundary, so the rest is inferred from the germline J gene. With 5 bases removed from V and 6 bases from J, the gap between germline ends came to 17 bases. Germline loops: CDR1 SEHNR, CDR2 FQNEAQ (reference sequence). There are 14 residues in the CDR3.

This chain's CDR3 is CSAPGLAGGVSYNEQFF. CDR3 DNA, as far as it was read: TGCAGTGCCCCGGGACTAGCGGGGGGGGTTAGCTACAATGAG. This chain connects TRBV20-1 to TRBJ2-1; TRBD2 matches at 16 bases. Coverage ceases 3 residues before the CDR3 finishes, and the germline J gene fills in the end. CDR1 and CDR2 from the germline V gene are DFQATT and SNEGSKA (reference sequence). The CDR3 is 17 residues long. V gave up 6 bases and J gave up 3 bases; unmatched junction bases: 8.

With respect to this clone: The read finishes 3 residues shy of the CDR3 end, and the germline J gene is used to complete it. This chain connects TRBV19 to TRBJ2-3; 9 nucleotides match TRBD2. CDR1 is LNHDA, CDR2 SQIVND, per germline (reference sequence). This CDR3 comprises 16 residues. V was pared by 7 bases and J by 1 base, with 9 bases of the junction left unmatched. The CDR3 protein is CASNPRGGRGTDTQYF. CDR3 bases read: TGTGCCAGTAACCCCCGAGGCGGGAGGGGCACAGATACG.

A remark on this clone: The observed sequence ends 3 residues before the CDR3 terminus, with the missing tail filled in from the germline J gene. V is TRBV4-1 and J is TRBJ1-1; maybe TRBD1 (6 bases). The CDR3 is 14 amino acids. Germline assignment: CDR1 MGHRA and CDR2 YSYEKL. The germline V and J ends were trimmed by 6 bases and 2 bases, with 13 bases remaining between them. The covered CDR3 bases are TGCGCCAGCAGTAGACGACAGGTAAACACTGAA. Amino acid sequence: CASSRRQVNTE. The CDR3 in full is CASSRRQVNTEAFF.

For this clone: The read halts 3 residues ahead of the CDR3 end, with the missing end drawn from the germline J gene. The chain joins TRBV7-6 to TRBJ2-3; D remains unclear. The CDR3 spans 15 residues. Germline V CDR1 and CDR2: SGHVS, FNYEAQ. CDR3 bases read: TGTGCCAGCAGCTTAGTGGGTGGTAGCAATCAGCCG. This gives the protein CASSLVGGSNQP. The entire CDR3 protein is CASSLVGGSNQPQYF.

Concerning this clone: The read ends 3 residues early relative to the CDR3; the germline J gene fills the gap. The chain employs TRBV20-1 and TRBJ2-4; a weak D match, TRBD2 (5 bases). The CDR3 extends over 15 amino acids. Trimming shortened V by 3 bases and J by 3 bases, and 15 bases separated the two germline ends. Germline lookup yields CDR1 DFQATT and CDR2 SNEGSKA (reference sequence). Partial CDR3 DNA: TGCAGTGCTAGGGACCTCGGGGAAGGCAAAAACATT. It yields the protein CSARDLGEGKNI. The entire CDR3 is CSARDLGEGKNIQYF.

Comment on this clone: Sequencing ends 3 residues short of the CDR3 end; the germline J gene provides the rest. The rearrangement joins TRBV29-1 to TRBJ1-2, with 7 bases matching TRBD1. CDR3 length: 14 amino acids. The V gene's germline CDR1 is SQVTM and CDR2 ANQGSEA. The junction had 12 bases not matched to a gene; V was cut back by 7 bases and J by 4 bases. The sequenced part of the CDR3 DNA is TGCAGCGCTCCCCTATCCGGGACAGCCTATGGC. Its protein product is CSAPLSGTAYG. The full CDR3 sequence reads CSAPLSGTAYGYTF. The full variable domain, its missing parts supplied by reference TRBV29-1 and TRBJ1-2, is SAVISQKPSRDICQRGTSLTIQCQVDSQVTMMFWYRQQPGQSLTLIATANQGSEATYESGFVIDKFPISRPNLTFSTLTVSNMSPEDSSIYLCSAPLSGTAYGYTFGSGTRLTVV.

Concerning this clone: The missing CDR3 end, 3 residues past where the read stops, is filled in from the germline J gene. V is TRBV19 and J is TRBJ2-2, with D perhaps TRBD2 (7 bases). This CDR3 region has 15 residues. V was clipped by 7 bases and J by 4 bases, with 16 bases between them. Germline lookup yields CDR1 LNHDA and CDR2 SQIVND (reference sequence). The CDR3 DNA, read in part, is TGTGCCAGTACCGAGGGGGGGCGCATCACCGGGGAG. Protein product: CASTEGGRITGE. The entire CDR3 protein is CASTEGGRITGELFF.

Concerning this clone: The CDR3 end falls 3 residues outside the read, so it is completed with the germline J gene. The rearrangement joins TRBV29-1 to TRBJ2-1; TRBD2 matches 8 bases. There are 15 residues in the CDR3. Germline trimming cut 5 bases from V and 4 bases from J; bases unmatched to any gene: 10. CDR1 SQVTM and CDR2 ANQGSEA come from the germline V gene. The CDR3 here is CSVTLGLAGYNEQFF. CDR3 DNA (partial): TGCAGCGTTACCCTCGGACTAGCTGGTTACAATGAG.

To note about this clone: The sequence runs out 3 residues before the end of the CDR3; the remainder is reconstructed from the germline J gene. The chain recombines TRBV30 with TRBJ1-4, with a tentative D call TRBD1 (6 bases). The length of the CDR3 is 13 residues. V dropped 4 bases and J dropped 10 bases, with 16 bases sitting between them. Germline V gene sequence: CDR1 GTSNPN, CDR2 SVGIG (reference sequence). The CDR3 reads CAWMGPRTVKLFF. The part of the CDR3 DNA that was read is TGTGCCTGGATGGGACCTAGGACAGTAAAA.

Partial CDR3 DNA: TGTGCCAGCAGTGAAGCAGGGGAA. As protein: CASSEAGE. The complete CDR3 sequence is CASSEAGEAFF. V is TRBV2 and J is TRBJ1-1; no firm D call. The read falls 3 residues short of the CDR3 end, and the missing part is taken from the germline J gene. Germline CDR1 and CDR2: SNHLY and FYNNEI. The CDR3 has 11 amino acids.

CDR3 DNA (partial): TGTGCCAGTAGTCACTCGACAGGGGGCAAGGGTGGT. This codes for CASSHSTGGKGG. The entire CDR3 protein is CASSHSTGGKGGQYF. The genes are TRBV19 and TRBJ2-4, with 10 bases aligning to TRBD1. The DNA ends 3 residues before the CDR3 does, and the rest of the CDR3 is filled in from the germline J gene. Germline loops: CDR1 LNHDA, CDR2 SQIVND (reference sequence). The CDR3 loop spans 15 amino acids.

On this clone itself: Coverage ceases 3 residues before the CDR3 finishes, and the germline J gene fills in the end. V gene TRBV5-6 combines with J gene TRBJ2-7; 10 bases agree with TRBD2. In germline, CDR1 is SGHDT, CDR2 YYEEEE. CDR3 length equals 15 residues. V shed 2 bases, J shed 4 bases, and the junction held 6 bases outside the gene matches. The CDR3 bases that were read are TGTGCCAGCAGCTTCTTAAGCGGGAGGGGTTACGAG. Its protein product is CASSFLSGRGYE. The whole CDR3 protein reads CASSFLSGRGYEQYF.

Worth noting for this clone: The read comes to an end 3 residues before the CDR3 does, leaving the germline J gene to fill in the end. The chain is built from TRBV13 and TRBJ2-3; no firm D call. This CDR3 region has 11 residues. Germline V lookup: CDR1 PRHDT, CDR2 FYEKMQ (reference sequence). V was pared by 3 bases and J by 6 bases, with 4 bases between. CDR3: CASSFLDTQYF. CDR3 DNA (partial): TGTGCCAGCAGCTTTCTCGATACG.

To note about this clone: The CDR3 extends 3 residues past the end of the read, so its final part is completed from the germline J gene. This chain connects TRBV30 to TRBJ2-4, with 12 bases that match TRBD2. CDR1 and CDR2 from the germline V gene are GTSNPN and SVGIG (reference sequence). The CDR3 is made up of 15 amino acids. The DNA read from the CDR3 is TGTGCCTGGAGTATTGGACTAGCGGGACAAGAGACT. This translates into CAWSIGLAGQET. The entire CDR3 is CAWSIGLAGQETQYF.

To note about this clone: The read comes to an end 3 residues before the CDR3 does, leaving the germline J gene to fill in the end. This sequence joins TRBV20-1 and TRBJ2-2; TRBD1 aligns across 12 bases. Germline CDR1 DFQATT, CDR2 SNEGSKA (reference sequence). The trim removed 3 bases at V and 8 bases at J, leaving 13 bases unmatched. The CDR3 contains 17 residues. CDR3 DNA (partial): TGCAGTGCTAGGGGGACAGGGGGCGACGGGGTTCAGGGGGAG. Its protein product is CSARGTGGDGVQGE. The full CDR3 sequence reads CSARGTGGDGVQGELFF.

About this clone itself: Read sequence stops 3 residues before the CDR3 end, and the germline J gene provides the missing end. V usage is TRBV6-2 or TRBV6-3 and J usage is TRBJ2-3; a possible D gene is TRBD1 (6 bases). This CDR3 contains 15 residues. Germline V gene lookup returns CDR1 MNHEY and CDR2 SVGEGT. The part of the CDR3 DNA that was read is TGTGCCAGCAGTTACCACAGGGACGGTAATCAGCCG. Translation gives CASSYHRDGNQP. The full CDR3 protein reads CASSYHRDGNQPQYF.

Regarding this clone: Coverage ceases 3 residues before the CDR3 finishes, and the germline J gene fills in the end. The chain couples TRBV20-1 to TRBJ2-3; tentative D call: TRBD2 (5 bases). The CDR3 totals 14 residues. Germline CDR1 reads DFQATT; CDR2 reads SNEGSKA (reference sequence). The covered CDR3 bases are TGCAGTGCTAGAGGCGGGTCAGTCCAAGAGACG. It encodes CSARGGSVQET. The whole CDR3 is CSARGGSVQETQYF.

The CDR3 is CASSEGGTSRETQYF. The sequenced part of the CDR3 DNA is TGTGCCAGCAGTGAAGGGGGGACTAGCCGAGAGACC. The gene calls are TRBV2 and TRBJ2-5; 9 positions agree with TRBD2. The read gets to within 3 residues of the CDR3 end, and the germline J gene fills in the rest. This CDR3 contains 15 residues. Looked up from germline, CDR1 is SNHLY and CDR2 is FYNNEI. V dropped 1 base and J dropped 4; count of bases not matched to a gene: 4.

For this clone: The read is 3 residues too short to cover the CDR3 end, so that end is filled in from the germline J gene. The genes are TRBV20-1 and TRBJ1-2; D gene unclear. The V gene's germline CDR1 is DFQATT and CDR2 SNEGSKA (reference sequence). The CDR3 spans 14 residues. V was cut by 3 bases and J by 1 base, with 12 bases left in between. CDR3 amino acids: CSASTGIGNYGYTF. CDR3 DNA (partial): TGCAGTGCTAGTACGGGGATAGGTAACTATGGC.

Regarding this clone: The read is 3 residues too short to cover the CDR3 end, so that end is filled in from the germline J gene. The rearrangement links TRBV20-1 to TRBJ2-1; TRBD2 agrees at 7 bases. Unmatched junction bases numbered 10, after V lost 3 bases and J lost 8 bases. Germline V lookup: CDR1 DFQATT, CDR2 SNEGSKA (reference sequence). This CDR3 spans 14 amino acids. CDR3 bases read: TGCAGTGCTAGGGCCGGGACTAAAATTGATGAG. Amino acid sequence: CSARAGTKIDE. From start to end, the CDR3 is CSARAGTKIDEQFF.